These 8 T cell receptor beta chains were all obtained from the same sample, sequenced in a study of post-analysis software for immune sequencing data. Incorporated into the TCR beta cDNA libraries were unique molecular identifiers, which served to reduce PCR and sequencing biases. TCRdb analysed the PCR reads with MiXCR anew, one entry per CDR3 protein. The table lists 380,000 or so distinct CDR3 sequences, approximately 38% of them singletons, with 13% in the top ten. Study-wide findings and caveats: The study found TRBV5-6, TRBV5-1 and TRBV20-1 among a few TRBV segments more frequent in patients than controls.

What these receptors recognize is not known. Sequenced: blood. The receptors come from a girl aged 10-17 years with multiple sclerosis.

This chain links TRBV20-1 with TRBJ2-4, with D possibly matching TRBD1 (6 bases). Per germline, CDR1 DFQATT and CDR2 SNEGSKA (reference sequence). CDR3 length: 14 amino acids. V dropped 5 bases and J dropped 0 bases, with 11 bases sitting between them. The DNA of the CDR3 is TGCAGTGCTGGGGACACCCTAGCCAAAAACATTCAGTACTTC. The encoded protein is CSAGDTLAKNIQYF.

This clonotype has more than one count but fewer than ten. This chain uses TRBV25-1 with TRBJ2-1, with D uncertain. V was shortened by 4 bases and J by 0 bases, with 16 bases between the two germline ends. The CDR3 is 17 residues long. Per the germline V gene, CDR1 is MGHDK and CDR2 is SYGVNS. CDR3 in amino acids: CASSAPRQLSSYNEQFF. The CDR3 DNA sequence: TGTGCCAGCAGTGCTCCTAGACAATTGAGCTCCTACAATGAGCAGTTCTTC.

This clonotype was seen many times. The chain recombines TRBV6-5 with TRBJ1-2; no firm D call. The CDR3 is made up of 13 amino acids. Germline V gene data show CDR1 as MNHEY and CDR2 as SVGAGI. V lost 0 bases and J 6 bases, leaving 8 bases between the germline ends. The CDR3 nucleotides read TGTGCCAGCAGTTACTCGTCTTGGGATGGCTACACCTTC. The encoded protein is CASSYSSWDGYTF.

This rearrangement joins TRBV6-5 to TRBJ2-3, with 7 bases lining up with TRBD1. V trimming: 5 bases; J trimming: 6 bases; junction bases outside the gene matches: 5. Germline assignment: CDR1 MNHEY and CDR2 SVGAGI. The CDR3 contains 13 residues. CDR3 protein: CASSDRAGDTQYF. The CDR3 DNA is TGTGCCAGCAGTGACAGGGCCGGGGATACGCAGTATTTT.

This clonotype was counted only a few times. The chain recombines TRBV15 with TRBJ2-3, with 8 positions matching TRBD1. The trim removed 2 bases at V and 2 bases at J, leaving 6 bases unmatched. This CDR3 is built from 16 residues. CDR1 and CDR2 (germline): LNHNV, YYDKDF (reference sequence). The CDR3 sequence is CATSRSTGGPTDTQYF. Here the CDR3 DNA reads TGTGCCACCAGCAGAAGTACAGGGGGGCCCACAGATACGCAGTATTTT.

This clonotype was observed a handful of times. The chain combines TRBV12-3 or TRBV12-4 with TRBJ2-3, with 10 bases fitting TRBD2. CDR3 length equals 15 residues. V was clipped by 7 bases and J by 3 bases; unmatched bases: 7. CDR3 coding DNA: TGTGCCAGCACCATAGCGGGGGGAACAACAGATACGCAGTATTTT. Its protein is CASTIAGGTTDTQYF.

The chain is built from TRBV6-6 and TRBJ1-1, with D maybe TRBD1 (6 bases). The CDR3 is made up of 13 amino acids. V was trimmed by 6 bases and J by 3 bases, leaving 11 bases between them. The V gene's germline CDR1 is MNHNY and CDR2 SVGAGI (reference sequence). Written as DNA, the CDR3 is TGTGCCAGCAGACAACAGGGTCACACTGAAGCTTTCTTT. It encodes CASRQQGHTEAFF.

This clonotype was seen a few times. The chain has TRBV12-3 or TRBV12-4 and TRBJ1-6; tentative D call: TRBD1 (5 bases). The CDR3 is made up of 15 amino acids. With 5 bases removed from V and 3 bases from J, the gap between germline ends came to 11 bases. CDR3 DNA sequence: TGTGCCAGCAGTGAAGGACACCGCTATAATTCACCCCTCCACTTT. This encodes CASSEGHRYNSPLHF.